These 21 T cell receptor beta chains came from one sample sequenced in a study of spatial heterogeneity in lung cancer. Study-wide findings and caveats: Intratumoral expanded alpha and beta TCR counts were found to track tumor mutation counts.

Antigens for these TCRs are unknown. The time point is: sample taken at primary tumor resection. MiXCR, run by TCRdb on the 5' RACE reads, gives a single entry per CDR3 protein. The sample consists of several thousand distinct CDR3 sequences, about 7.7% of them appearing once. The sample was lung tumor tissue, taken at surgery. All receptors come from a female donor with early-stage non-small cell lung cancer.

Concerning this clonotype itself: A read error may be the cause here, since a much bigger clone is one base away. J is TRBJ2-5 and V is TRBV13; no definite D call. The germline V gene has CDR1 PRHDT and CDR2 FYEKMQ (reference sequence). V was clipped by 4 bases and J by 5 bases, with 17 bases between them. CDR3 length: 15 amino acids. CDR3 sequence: CASSSTSEALETQYF. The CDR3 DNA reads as TGTGCCAGCAGCTCTACAAGCGAGGCTTTGGAGACCCAGTACTTC.

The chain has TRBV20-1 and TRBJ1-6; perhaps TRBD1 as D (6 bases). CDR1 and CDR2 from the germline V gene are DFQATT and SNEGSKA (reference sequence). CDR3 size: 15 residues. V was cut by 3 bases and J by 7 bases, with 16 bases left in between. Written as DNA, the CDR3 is TGCAGTGCTAGGAACACAGGGAGGGGAAATTCACCCCTCCACTTT. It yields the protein CSARNTGRGNSPLHF.

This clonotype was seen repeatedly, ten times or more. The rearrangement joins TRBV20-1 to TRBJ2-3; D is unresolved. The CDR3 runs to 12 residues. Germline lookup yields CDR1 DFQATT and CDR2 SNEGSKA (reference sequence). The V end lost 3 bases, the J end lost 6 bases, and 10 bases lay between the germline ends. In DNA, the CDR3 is TGCAGTGCTAGTAACCCTTGGGATACGCAGTATTTT. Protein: CSASNPWDTQYF.

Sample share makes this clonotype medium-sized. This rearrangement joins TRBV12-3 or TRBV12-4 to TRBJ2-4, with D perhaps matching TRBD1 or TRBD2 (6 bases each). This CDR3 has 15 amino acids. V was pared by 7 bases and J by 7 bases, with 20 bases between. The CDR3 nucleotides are TGTGCCAGCACCTATTGGGGGGCAGGTGAGAACATTCAGTACTTC. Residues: CASTYWGAGENIQYF.

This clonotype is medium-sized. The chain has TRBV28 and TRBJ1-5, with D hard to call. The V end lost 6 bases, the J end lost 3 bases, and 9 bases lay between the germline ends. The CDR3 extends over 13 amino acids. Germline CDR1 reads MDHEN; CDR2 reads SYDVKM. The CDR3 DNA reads TGTGCCAGCAGACGCCAACCCAATCAGCCCCAGCATTTT. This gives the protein CASRRQPNQPQHF.

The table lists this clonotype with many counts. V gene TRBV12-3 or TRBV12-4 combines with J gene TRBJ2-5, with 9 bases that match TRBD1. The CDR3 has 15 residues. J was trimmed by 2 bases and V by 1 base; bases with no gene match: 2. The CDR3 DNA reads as TGTGCCAGCAGTTTAGGGACAGGGGCTCAAGAGACCCAGTACTTC. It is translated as CASSLGTGAQETQYF.

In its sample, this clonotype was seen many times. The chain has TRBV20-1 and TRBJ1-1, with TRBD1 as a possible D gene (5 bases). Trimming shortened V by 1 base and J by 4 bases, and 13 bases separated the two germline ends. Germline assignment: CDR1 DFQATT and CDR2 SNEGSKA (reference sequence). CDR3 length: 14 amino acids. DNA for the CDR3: TGCAGTGCTAGAGCGGCAGGGTTTTCCACTGAAGCTTTCTTT. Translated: CSARAAGFSTEAFF.

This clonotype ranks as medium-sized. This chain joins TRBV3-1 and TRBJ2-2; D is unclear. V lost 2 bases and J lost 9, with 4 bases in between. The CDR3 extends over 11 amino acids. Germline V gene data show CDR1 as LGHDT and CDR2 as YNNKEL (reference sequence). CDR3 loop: CASSQMWELFF. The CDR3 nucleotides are TGTGCCAGCAGCCAAATGTGGGAGCTGTTTTTT.

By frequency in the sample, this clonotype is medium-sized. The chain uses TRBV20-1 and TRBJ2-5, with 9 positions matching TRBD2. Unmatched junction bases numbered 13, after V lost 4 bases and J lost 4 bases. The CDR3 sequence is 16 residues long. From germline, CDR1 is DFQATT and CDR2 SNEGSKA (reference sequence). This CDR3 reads CSATGLPGLARETQYF. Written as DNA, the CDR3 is TGCAGTGCTACCGGTCTCCCGGGACTAGCCAGAGAGACCCAGTACTTC.

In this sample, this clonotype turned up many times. CDR3 nucleotides: TGCAGTGCTAGTCTGGCTAGCGGGGCAGGCGAGCAGTACTTC. Translation: CSASLASGAGEQYF. This chain uses TRBV20-1 with TRBJ2-7; 9 bases are a match to TRBD2. In germline, CDR1 is DFQATT, CDR2 SNEGSKA (reference sequence). The CDR3 length is 14 residues. The ends lost 3 bases at V and 6 bases at J; junction bases unmatched: 9.

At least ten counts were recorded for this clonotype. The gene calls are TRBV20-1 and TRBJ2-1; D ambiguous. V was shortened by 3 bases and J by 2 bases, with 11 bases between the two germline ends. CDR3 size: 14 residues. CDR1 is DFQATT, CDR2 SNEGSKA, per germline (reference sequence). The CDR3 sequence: CSASGSVTYNEQFF. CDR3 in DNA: TGCAGTGCTAGTGGGTCAGTAACCTACAATGAGCAGTTCTTC.

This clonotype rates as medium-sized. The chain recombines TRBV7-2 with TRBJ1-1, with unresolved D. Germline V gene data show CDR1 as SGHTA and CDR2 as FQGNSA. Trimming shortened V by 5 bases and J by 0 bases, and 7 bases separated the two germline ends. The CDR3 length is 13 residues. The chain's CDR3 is CASSPQLNTEAFF. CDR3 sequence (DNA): TGTGCCAGCAGCCCACAGCTGAACACTGAAGCTTTCTTT.

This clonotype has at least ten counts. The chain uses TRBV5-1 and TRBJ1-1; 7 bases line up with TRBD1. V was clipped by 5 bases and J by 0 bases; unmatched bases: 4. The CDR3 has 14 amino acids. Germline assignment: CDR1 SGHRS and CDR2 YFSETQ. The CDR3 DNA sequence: TGCGCCAGCAGTACCGGACAGGTGAACACTGAAGCTTTCTTT. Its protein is CASSTGQVNTEAFF.

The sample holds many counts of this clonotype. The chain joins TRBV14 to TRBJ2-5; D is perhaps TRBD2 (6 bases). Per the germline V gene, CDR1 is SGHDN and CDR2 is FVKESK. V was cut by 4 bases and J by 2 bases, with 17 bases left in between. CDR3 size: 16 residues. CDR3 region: CASSPLGSGVQETQYF. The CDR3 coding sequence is TGTGCCAGCAGCCCCCTTGGTAGCGGAGTTCAAGAGACCCAGTACTTC.

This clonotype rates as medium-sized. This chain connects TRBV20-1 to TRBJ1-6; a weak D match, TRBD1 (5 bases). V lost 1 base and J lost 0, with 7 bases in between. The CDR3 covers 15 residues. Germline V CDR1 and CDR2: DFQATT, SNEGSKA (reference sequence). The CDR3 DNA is TGCAGTGCTAGAGGGGGCGTCTCCTATAATTCACCCCTCCACTTT. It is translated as CSARGGVSYNSPLHF.

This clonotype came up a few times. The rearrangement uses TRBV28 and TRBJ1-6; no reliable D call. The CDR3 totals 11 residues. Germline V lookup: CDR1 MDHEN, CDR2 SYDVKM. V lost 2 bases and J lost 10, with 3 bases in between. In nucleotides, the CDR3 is TGTGCCAGCAGTTTAGGATCACCCCTCCACTTT. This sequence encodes CASSLGSPLHF. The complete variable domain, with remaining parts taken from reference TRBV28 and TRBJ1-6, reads DVKVTQSSRYLVKRTGEKVFLECVQDMDHENMFWYRQDPGLGLRLIYFSYDVKMKEKGDIPEGYSVSREKKERFSLILESASTNQTSMYLCASSLGSPLHFGNGTRLTVT.

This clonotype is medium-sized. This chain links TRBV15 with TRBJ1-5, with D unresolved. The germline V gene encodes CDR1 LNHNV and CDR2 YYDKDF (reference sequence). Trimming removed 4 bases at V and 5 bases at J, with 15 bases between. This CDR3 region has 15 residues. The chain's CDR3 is CATSTDTGKDQPQHF. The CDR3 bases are TGTGCCACCAGCACTGACACGGGGAAAGATCAGCCCCAGCATTTT.

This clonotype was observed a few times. The CDR3 region is CASSILAGGREQYF. The DNA for the CDR3 is TGTGCCAGCAGCATCTTAGCGGGAGGACGGGAGCAGTACTTC. V is TRBV7-2 and J is TRBJ2-7; TRBD2 agrees at 10 bases. CDR1 and CDR2 from the germline V gene are SGHTA and FQGNSA. Trimming took 5 bases from V and 7 from J; bases not matched to a gene: 8. The CDR3 loop spans 14 amino acids.

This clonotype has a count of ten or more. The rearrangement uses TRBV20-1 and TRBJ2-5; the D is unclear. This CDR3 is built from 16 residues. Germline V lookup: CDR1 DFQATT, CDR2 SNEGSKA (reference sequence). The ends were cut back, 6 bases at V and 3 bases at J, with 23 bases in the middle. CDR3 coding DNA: TGCAGTGCCCGACGTAGAGTAGGGATAACCGAAGAGACCCAGTACTTC. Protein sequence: CSARRRVGITEETQYF.

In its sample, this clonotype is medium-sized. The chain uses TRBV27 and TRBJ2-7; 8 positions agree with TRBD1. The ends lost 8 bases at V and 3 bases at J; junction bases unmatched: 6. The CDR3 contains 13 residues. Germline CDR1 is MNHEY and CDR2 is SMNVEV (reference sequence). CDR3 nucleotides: TGTGCCAGCCGTAGACAGGGGAGCTACGAGCAGTACTTC. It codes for CASRRQGSYEQYF.

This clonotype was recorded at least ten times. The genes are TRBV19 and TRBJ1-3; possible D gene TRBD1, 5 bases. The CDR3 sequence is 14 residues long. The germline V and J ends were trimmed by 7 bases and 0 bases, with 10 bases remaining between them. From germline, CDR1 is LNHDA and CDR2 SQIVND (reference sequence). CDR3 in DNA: TGTGCCAGTAACGACAGACACTCTGGAAACACCATATATTTT. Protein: CASNDRHSGNTIYF.